Described below is a single T cell receptor beta chain sequence and its context. As yet, its antigen is unknown. V was clipped by 3 bases and J by 4 bases, with 13 bases between them. Germline V lookup: CDR1 GTSNPN, CDR2 SVGIG (reference sequence). CDR3 size: 13 residues. The data derive from a study of OX40 agonist ivuxolimab in advanced cancers. As for the study in general: Of the participants, under 50% had some prior anti-PD-1, anti-PD-L1 or anti-CTLA-4 therapy, which was allowed. Partial responses, seen in three patients, involved one hepatocellular carcinoma and two cutaneous melanomas. General study points: Mean expanded clone counts were higher in CD8+ than CD4+ T cells.

TCRdb's copy holds only in-frame clones and misses some; the assay was immunoSEQ multiplex PCR. The table records tens of thousands of clones, roughly nine tenths of them present only once. This clonotype was sampled from an adult with an advanced solid tumor such as melanoma, head and neck, liver or kidney cancer. The V call is TRBV30, the J call TRBJ2-7; perhaps TRBD1 as D (6 bases). The sequencing used CD4+ or CD8+ T cells sorted from blood, collected in a trial of the OX40 agonist ivuxolimab. CDR3 loop: CAWRNLGQYEQYF. As DNA, the CDR3 is TGTGCCTGGAGAAACTTAGGACAGTACGAGCAGTACTTC.